The 27 T cell receptor beta chains in this list originate from one sample, sequenced in a study of T cells in Graves' hyperthyroidism and ophthalmopathy. RNA transcripts served as the template for amplifying TCR beta CDR3 regions. HTBI primers drove first-round RT-PCR of the TCR CDR3. TCRdb analysed the multiplex PCR reads with MiXCR anew, one entry per CDR3 protein. Of 750,000 to 950,000 distinct CDR3 sequences in the sample, roughly 37% were seen once. The sample consisted of blood. The receptors come from a man between 18 and 35 years old with Graves' hyperthyroidism.

The chain combines TRBV25-1 with TRBJ1-1; D is perhaps TRBD1 (5 bases). Germline CDR1 MGHDK, CDR2 SYGVNS. V gave up 8 bases and J gave up 5 bases, with 6 bases separating them. This CDR3 has 10 residues. The CDR3 region has the DNA TGTGCCAGCCAGGGAACTGAAGCTTTCTTT. Protein product: CASQGTEAFF.

This clonotype has just a few counts. The chain recombines TRBV5-5 with TRBJ2-7; D may be TRBD1 or TRBD2 (5 bases each). Looked up from germline, CDR1 is SGHKS and CDR2 is YYEKEE (reference sequence). Trimming took off 2 bases at V and 0 bases at J, with 9 bases between the two ends. CDR3 length: 14 residues. The CDR3 DNA follows: TGTGCCAGCAGCTTCTGGGGGAGCTCCTACGAGCAGTACTTC. Translated, it gives CASSFWGSSYEQYF.

The chain joins TRBV4-3 to TRBJ1-1; TRBD1 matches 9 bases. The CDR3 consists of 16 residues. Per the germline V gene, CDR1 is LGHNA and CDR2 is YSLEER. V dropped 7 bases and J dropped 4; count of bases not matched to a gene: 13. Here the CDR3 DNA reads TGCGCCAGCACCGTCCCGGGACAGGGAGAAACCACTGAAGCTTTCTTT. Residues: CASTVPGQGETTEAFF.

This clonotype was counted a few times. CDR3 residues: CASSQNPPQGADETQYF. In DNA, the CDR3 is TGTGCCAGCAGCCAAAACCCACCACAGGGGGCAGATGAGACCCAGTACTTC. This chain uses TRBV12-3 or TRBV12-4 with TRBJ2-5; 9 positions match TRBD1. V shed 6 bases, J shed 5 bases, and the junction held 16 bases outside the gene matches. The CDR3 loop spans 17 amino acids.

Ten or more counts support this clonotype. The chain couples TRBV19 to TRBJ1-5; D is perhaps TRBD1 (6 bases). The CDR3 sequence is 15 residues long. The V end lost 6 bases, the J end lost 10 bases, and 22 bases lay between the germline ends. Germline assignment: CDR1 LNHDA and CDR2 SQIVND (reference sequence). CDR3 coding DNA: TGTGCCAGTAGCATGGTTCCGAGGGGGGTCCCTCCCCAGCATTTT. It is translated as CASSMVPRGVPPQHF.

In this sample, this clonotype turned up many times. The chain couples TRBV9 to TRBJ1-1; D unresolved. CDR3 size: 15 residues. The germline V and J ends were trimmed by 0 bases and 0 bases, with 9 bases remaining between them. Per the germline V gene, CDR1 is SGDLS and CDR2 is YYNGEE. CDR3 amino acids: CASSVGGSMNTEAFF. In nucleotides, the CDR3 is TGTGCCAGCAGCGTAGGAGGCAGCATGAACACTGAAGCTTTCTTT.

This clonotype was seen only a few times. This chain links TRBV5-6 with TRBJ2-7; TRBD1 might be the D (6 bases). Germline V gene data show CDR1 as SGHDT and CDR2 as YYEEEE. This CDR3 spans 13 amino acids. V lost 0 bases and J lost 5, with 9 bases in between. The CDR3 DNA is TGTGCCAGCAGCTTGGACAGGGTCCACGAGCAGTACTTC. This codes for CASSLDRVHEQYF.

This clonotype was recorded at least ten times. This chain links TRBV5-1 with TRBJ1-1; a possible D gene is TRBD1 (5 bases). The CDR3 sequence is 14 residues long. Trimming removed 0 bases from V and 4 bases from J, with 10 bases in between. Germline V gives CDR1 SGHRS, CDR2 YFSETQ. The CDR3, as DNA: TGCGCCAGCAGCTTGGGACGGGGGAGCACTGAAGCTTTCTTT. Translating it yields CASSLGRGSTEAFF.

The chain links TRBV28 to TRBJ2-7; 8 positions match TRBD1. Germline CDR1 reads MDHEN; CDR2 reads SYDVKM. This CDR3 region has 12 residues. Losses at the gene ends were 6 bases for V and 6 bases for J; bases not matched to a gene: 4. CDR3 sequence: CASRLTGAEQYF. As DNA, the CDR3 is TGTGCCAGCAGATTGACAGGGGCCGAGCAGTACTTC.

V is TRBV25-1 and J is TRBJ2-7, with a weak D call TRBD1 (5 bases). The V gene's germline CDR1 is MGHDK and CDR2 SYGVNS. Trimming cost V 6 bases and J 7 bases, with 16 bases left between them. CDR3 length equals 13 residues. The CDR3 DNA reads as TGTGCCAGCAGATCTGACAGCTCCAGGGAGCAGTACTTC. It specifies CASRSDSSREQYF.

This sequence joins TRBV7-2 and TRBJ2-7, with 7 bases that match TRBD1. J lost 3 bases, V lost 1 base, and 9 bases had no gene match. This CDR3 comprises 16 residues. Germline lookup yields CDR1 SGHTA and CDR2 FQGNSA. The CDR3 bases are TGTGCCAGCAGCTTAGAACCGGCGGACAGGCGCTACGAGCAGTACTTC. As protein: CASSLEPADRRYEQYF.

A remark on this clonotype: Here the CDR3 omits its conserved ending phenylalanine or tryptophan, so a read error is the likely source. The chain has TRBV9 and TRBJ2-7, with 9 bases fitting TRBD1. Germline trimming cut 4 bases from V and 2 bases from J; bases unmatched to any gene: 7. The CDR3 has 15 residues. The V gene's germline CDR1 is SGDLS and CDR2 YYNGEE. The CDR3 sequence: CASSPGGTGTYEQYL. The DNA for the CDR3 is TGTGCCAGCAGCCCCGGAGGGACAGGGACCTACGAGCAGTACCTC.

This clonotype was observed many times. The chain has TRBV29-1 and TRBJ2-7, with 9 bases fitting TRBD1. This CDR3 spans 15 amino acids. From germline, CDR1 is SQVTM and CDR2 ANQGSEA. V trimming: 6 bases; J trimming: 7 bases; junction bases outside the gene matches: 16. The CDR3: CSVARGTGSLREQYF. In DNA, the CDR3 is TGCAGCGTCGCCAGAGGGACAGGGTCGTTAAGGGAGCAGTACTTC.

To note about this clonotype: At one boundary the junction diverges from the germline segment, which might be a read error. The chain uses TRBV29-1 and TRBJ2-7, with D perhaps matching TRBD2 (6 bases). The CDR3 runs to 15 residues. Germline V lookup: CDR1 SQVTM, CDR2 ANQGSEA. CDR3 region: CSVEEVGGLPGELYF. CDR3 DNA: TGCAGCGTTGAAGAGGTTGGAGGGCTTCCCGGGGAGCTGTACTTC.

The J gene is TRBJ1-1, the V gene TRBV25-1, with TRBD1 matching 9 bases. Germline-derived CDR1 and CDR2 are MGHDK and SYGVNS. The CDR3 is made up of 15 amino acids. The J segment lost 5 bases and the V segment lost 5 bases, leaving 9 bases of the junction unmatched. CDR3 in amino acids: CASSYHVQGATEAFF. The CDR3, as DNA: TGTGCCAGCAGTTACCACGTACAGGGGGCGACTGAAGCTTTCTTT.

This CDR3 is CASSLGPYPNTEAFF. The CDR3 DNA follows: TGTGCCAGCAGTTTAGGCCCGTATCCGAACACTGAAGCTTTCTTT. This chain links TRBV25-1 with TRBJ1-1; D not certain. V was shortened by 5 bases and J by 1 base, with 14 bases between the two germline ends. This CDR3 spans 15 amino acids. CDR1 is MGHDK and CDR2 is SYGVNS in the germline V gene.

CDR3 sequence reads: CSASRVGAKNIQYF. In nucleotides, the CDR3 is TGCAGTGCTAGTAGGGTAGGAGCCAAAAACATTCAGTACTTC. The chain has TRBV20-1 and TRBJ2-4; no definite D call. Germline V gives CDR1 DFQATT, CDR2 SNEGSKA (reference sequence). V gave up 3 bases and J gave up 0 bases, with 9 bases separating them. The CDR3 is 14 residues long.

The V and J genes are TRBV19 and TRBJ1-1; 8 nucleotides line up with TRBD1. CDR1 is LNHDA and CDR2 is SQIVND in the germline V gene (reference sequence). Trimming took 7 bases from V and 1 from J; bases not matched to a gene: 8. This CDR3 contains 15 residues. This chain's CDR3 is CASNPGQGGNTEAFF. Here the CDR3 DNA reads TGTGCCAGTAACCCCGGACAGGGAGGGAACACTGAAGCTTTCTTT.

This clonotype was picked up a small number of times. Being one base from a much bigger clone, this may be a read error. The V gene is TRBV7-9, the J gene TRBJ2-7; D is uncertain. The CDR3 spans 11 residues. Germline CDR1 and CDR2: SEHNR and FQNEAQ (reference sequence). Between the trimmed V and J ends, which lost 3 bases and 6 bases, there was a span of 6 bases. CDR3 in amino acids: CASSFASEQYF. The CDR3 DNA sequence: TGTGCCAGCAGCTTTGCGAGCGAGCAGTACTTC. Drawing the rest from reference TRBV7-9 and TRBJ2-7, the complete variable domain is DTGVSQNPRHKITKRGQNVTFRCDPISEHNRLYWYRQTLGQGPEFLTYFQNEAQLEKSRLLSDRFSAERPKGSFSTLEIQRTEQGDSAMYLCASSFASEQYFGPGTRLTVT.

About this clonotype itself: The junction shows a germline mismatch at one end, possibly a read error. The chain links TRBV25-1 to TRBJ1-1; TRBD1 matches at 7 bases. Looked up from germline, CDR1 is MGHDK and CDR2 is SYGVNS. The CDR3 sequence is 16 residues long. The CDR3 DNA is TGCGCCAGCAGCCGGGGAAAGGGGGCGTCGAGCACTGAAGCTTTCTTT. This gives the protein CASSRGKGASSTEAFF.

This clonotype was counted a single time. The chain is built from TRBV7-2 and TRBJ2-5, with a possible D match to TRBD1 (6 bases). This CDR3 spans 15 amino acids. V was pared by 1 base and J by 5 bases, with 14 bases between. Germline values: CDR1 SGHTA, CDR2 FQGNSA. The CDR3 DNA follows: TGTGCCAGCAGCTTAGGGGTAGGGGGATCGGAGACCCAGTACTTC. It yields the protein CASSLGVGGSETQYF. The complete variable domain, with remaining parts taken from reference TRBV7-2 and TRBJ2-5, reads GAGVSQSPSNKVTEKGKDVELRCDPISGHTALYWYRQSLGQGLEFLIYFQGNSAPDKSGLPSDRFSAERTGGSVSTLTIQRTQQEDSAVYLCASSLGVGGSETQYFGPGTRLLVL.

Only a few counts were recorded for this clonotype. This chain links TRBV12-3 or TRBV12-4 with TRBJ1-5, with a possible D match to TRBD1 (5 bases). The CDR3 is 12 residues long. The ends were cut back, 6 bases at V and 9 bases at J, with 12 bases in the middle. The CDR3: CASRGTLGPQHF. The CDR3 coding sequence is TGTGCCAGCAGGGGGACCCTAGGGCCCCAGCATTTT.

This clonotype came up a few times. The chain has TRBV7-8 and TRBJ1-1, with 10 bases matching TRBD1. V lost 4 bases to trimming and J lost 4 bases; unmatched junction nucleotides: 24. CDR3 length: 21 amino acids. Germline V lookup: CDR1 SGHVS, CDR2 FQNEAQ. CDR3 DNA sequence: TGTGCCAGCAGCTCCACCGGGACAGGATACCTGGGGACAGGGGTCGGCACTGAAGCTTTCTTT. Translated: CASSSTGTGYLGTGVGTEAFF.

The V call is TRBV10-3, the J call TRBJ2-7; D is possibly TRBD2 (7 bases). This CDR3 region has 11 residues. V gave up 10 bases and J gave up 7 bases, with 14 bases separating them. The germline CDR1 and CDR2 sequences are ENHRY and SYGVKD. The CDR3 spells CANAGAREQYF. As DNA, the CDR3 is TGTGCCAATGCGGGGGCGCGGGAGCAGTACTTC.

The sample holds a few counts of this clonotype. The V gene is TRBV7-8, the J gene TRBJ1-6, with D possibly being TRBD1 (5 bases). This CDR3 region has 17 residues. V lost 1 base, J lost 0 bases, and 10 bases lay in between. Germline values: CDR1 SGHVS, CDR2 FQNEAQ. The CDR3: CASSLEGPSSYNSPLHF. For the CDR3, the DNA is TGTGCCAGCAGCTTAGAGGGGCCGAGCTCCTATAATTCACCCCTCCACTTT.

In this sample, this clonotype turned up a few times. V and J are TRBV7-9 and TRBJ1-1; D not resolved. Germline V CDR1 and CDR2: SEHNR, FQNEAQ (reference sequence). V lost 1 base to trimming and J lost 9 bases, with 9 bases between them. The CDR3 runs to 12 residues. For the CDR3, the DNA is TGTGCCAGCAGCTTAGAAGTCAGCCAAGCTTTCTTT. Its translation: CASSLEVSQAFF.

The sample holds many counts of this clonotype. The rearrangement uses TRBV20-1 and TRBJ1-2; D remains unclear. The CDR3 length is 14 residues. Germline CDR1 DFQATT, CDR2 SNEGSKA (reference sequence). Trimming left V 4 bases short and J 4 bases short, with 16 bases between. The CDR3 coding sequence is TGCAGTGCTACCGGGGAGTACATACTCTATGGCTACACCTTC. This encodes CSATGEYILYGYTF.